These 7 T cell receptor beta chains were sequenced from one sample in a study of shared clonotypes between healthy human individuals. The repertoire was sequenced with immunoSEQ multiplex PCR; TCRdb's copy has only in-frame clones and lacks some. Seen here are approximately 2,300,000 clones, around 92% observed once, and the top ten hold 0.37%. The sample comprised naive CD4+ T cells from PBMCs. As for subset: CD45RA+ positively selected. The receptors stem from a young man in good health. Some clones in this sample may be carry-over from other donors' samples.

V usage is TRBV9 and J usage is TRBJ1-1, with D possibly TRBD1 on 6 matching bases. This CDR3 region has 13 residues. Trimming cost V 3 bases and J 2 bases, with 8 bases left between them. Germline loops: CDR1 SGDLS, CDR2 YYNGEE. CDR3 DNA: TGTGCCAGCAGCGAGGACAGTAACACTGAAGCTTTCTTT. This translates into CASSEDSNTEAFF.

This clone was seen a few times. The V gene is TRBV9, the J gene TRBJ1-2; D might be TRBD1 (5 bases). Looked up from germline, CDR1 is SGDLS and CDR2 is YYNGEE. This CDR3 has 14 amino acids. Trimming removed 5 bases at V and 1 base at J, with 12 bases between. The CDR3 protein is CASSGGPYNYGYTF. In nucleotides, the CDR3 is TGTGCCAGCAGTGGGGGACCGTATAACTATGGCTACACCTTC.

This clone was seen a handful of times. The chain couples TRBV4-3 to TRBJ1-5, with TRBD1 identical over 8 bases. J gave up 2 bases and V 1 base, and 10 bases lay outside the gene matches. There are 18 residues in the CDR3. Germline CDR1 and CDR2: LGHNA and YSLEER. The chain's CDR3 is CASSQVPGTGGGNQPQHF. For the CDR3, the DNA is TGCGCCAGCAGCCAAGTCCCCGGGACAGGAGGGGGCAATCAGCCCCAGCATTTT.

This rearrangement joins TRBV28 to TRBJ2-3; unclear D gene. Trimming took off 7 bases at V and 6 bases at J, with 8 bases between the two ends. This CDR3 contains 11 residues. CDR1 and CDR2 (germline): MDHEN, SYDVKM. CDR3 sequence reads: CASTNEDTQYF. CDR3 in DNA: TGTGCCAGCACTAATGAGGATACGCAGTATTTT.

The chain recombines TRBV6-5 with TRBJ1-1, with 7 bases fitting TRBD1. V was pared by 2 bases and J by 4 bases, with 7 bases of the junction left unmatched. Germline V gene data show CDR1 as MNHEY and CDR2 as SVGAGI. The CDR3 totals 15 residues. The CDR3 is CASSYLPTGSTEAFF. DNA of the CDR3: TGTGCCAGCAGTTACCTGCCGACAGGGAGCACTGAAGCTTTCTTT.

The J gene is TRBJ2-5, the V gene TRBV7-2, with D tentatively TRBD2 (5 bases). Trimming took 6 bases from V and 9 from J, leaving 14 bases between them. CDR1 and CDR2 from the germline V gene are SGHTA and FQGNSA. The CDR3 loop spans 12 amino acids. CDR3 protein: CASSSDVEAQYF. The CDR3 bases are TGTGCCAGCAGTTCGGACGTGGAGGCCCAGTACTTC. Drawing the rest from reference TRBV7-2 and TRBJ2-5, the complete variable domain is GAGVSQSPSNKVTEKGKDVELRCDPISGHTALYWYRQSLGQGLEFLIYFQGNSAPDKSGLPSDRFSAERTGGSVSTLTIQRTQQEDSAVYLCASSSDVEAQYFGPGTRLLVL.

This sequence joins TRBV4-1 and TRBJ2-5; D unresolved. The CDR3 has 17 amino acids. CDR1 is MGHRA, CDR2 YSYEKL, per germline. V lost 4 bases and J lost 1, with 19 bases in between. DNA of the CDR3: TGCGCCAGCAGCCCCCTTGTTGGCTATCCGTTCCAAGAGACCCAGTACTTC. Its translation: CASSPLVGYPFQETQYF.